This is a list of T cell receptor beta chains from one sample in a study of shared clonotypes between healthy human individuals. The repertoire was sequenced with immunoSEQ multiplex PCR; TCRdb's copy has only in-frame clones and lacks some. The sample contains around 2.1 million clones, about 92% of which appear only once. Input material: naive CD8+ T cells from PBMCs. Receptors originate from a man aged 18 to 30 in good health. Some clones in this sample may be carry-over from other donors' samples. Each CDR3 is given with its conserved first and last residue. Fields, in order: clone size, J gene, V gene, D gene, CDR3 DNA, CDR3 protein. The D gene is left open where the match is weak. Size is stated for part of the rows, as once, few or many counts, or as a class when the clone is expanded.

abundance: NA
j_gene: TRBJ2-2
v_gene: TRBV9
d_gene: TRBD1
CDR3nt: TGTGCCAGCAGCGTAAACAGGGGAGCTACCGGGGAGCTGTTTTTT
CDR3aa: CASSVNRGATGELFF

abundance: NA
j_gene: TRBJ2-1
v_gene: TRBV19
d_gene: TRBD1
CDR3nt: TGTGCCAGTAGTGGTTGGACAGGTCAGATCTACAATGAGCAGTTCTTC
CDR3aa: CASSGWTGQIYNEQFF

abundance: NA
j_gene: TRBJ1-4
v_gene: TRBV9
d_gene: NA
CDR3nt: TGTGCCAGCAGCGGGGGCAGCGGACTAAATGAAAAACTGTTTTTT
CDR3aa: CASSGGSGLNEKLFF

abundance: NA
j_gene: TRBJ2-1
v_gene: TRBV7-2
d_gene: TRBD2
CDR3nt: TGTGCCAGCAGCTCCGGGACTAGCCCCTACAATGAGCAGTTCTTC
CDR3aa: CASSSGTSPYNEQFF

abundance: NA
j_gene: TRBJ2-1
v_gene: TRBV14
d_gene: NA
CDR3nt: TGTGCCAGCAGCGCCACAGGGACTGGCAATGAGCAGTTCTTC
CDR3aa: CASSATGTGNEQFF

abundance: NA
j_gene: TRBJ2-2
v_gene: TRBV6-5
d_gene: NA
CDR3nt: TGTGCCAGCAGTTACCCCCCTAAACCCACCGGGGAGCTGTTTTTT
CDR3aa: CASSYPPKPTGELFF

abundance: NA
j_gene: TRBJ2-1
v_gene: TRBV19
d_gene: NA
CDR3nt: TGTGCCAGTAGTGCCAGTGAAACCTCCTACAATGAGCAGTTCTTC
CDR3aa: CASSASETSYNEQFF

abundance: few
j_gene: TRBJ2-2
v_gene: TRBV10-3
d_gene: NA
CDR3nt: TGTGCCTCCACCGACACCGGGGAGCTGTTTTTT
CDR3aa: CASTDTGELFF

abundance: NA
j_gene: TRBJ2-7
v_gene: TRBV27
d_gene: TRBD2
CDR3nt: TGTGCCAGCACTTCTAGCGGGCTTCTCACCGAGCAGTACTTC
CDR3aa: CASTSSGLLTEQYF

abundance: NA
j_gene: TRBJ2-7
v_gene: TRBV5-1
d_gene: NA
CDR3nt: TGCGCCAGCAGCTTACTATCCGGGCCCTGGTACGAGCAGTACTTC
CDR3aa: CASSLLSGPWYEQYF

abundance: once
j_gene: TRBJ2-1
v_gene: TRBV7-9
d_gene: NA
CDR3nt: TGTGCCAGCAGCCTCGGACAGCTAGGTTACAATGAGCAGTTCTTC
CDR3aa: CASSLGQLGYNEQFF

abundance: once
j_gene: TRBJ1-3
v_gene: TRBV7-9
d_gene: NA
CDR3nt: TGTGCCAGCAGCATTAGAAAGGACAGTGGAAACACCATATATTTT
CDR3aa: CASSIRKDSGNTIYF

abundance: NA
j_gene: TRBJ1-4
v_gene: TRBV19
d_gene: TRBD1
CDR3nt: TGTGCCAGTAGTGCAAGACAGGGGACAACTAATGAAAAACTGTTTTTT
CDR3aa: CASSARQGTTNEKLFF

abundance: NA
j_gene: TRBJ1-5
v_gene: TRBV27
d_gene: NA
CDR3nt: TGTGCCAGCAGTCAAAGGGGTAGCAATCAGCCCCAGCATTTT
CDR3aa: CASSQRGSNQPQHF

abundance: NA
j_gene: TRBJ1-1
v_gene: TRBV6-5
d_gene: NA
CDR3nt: TGTGCCAGCAGTACTGGTCGGGTCACTGAAGCTTTCTTT
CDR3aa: CASSTGRVTEAFF

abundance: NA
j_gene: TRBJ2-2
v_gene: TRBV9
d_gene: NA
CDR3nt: TGTGCCAGCAGCGACAGGGTGGGAGGACAAACCGGGGAGCTGTTTTTT
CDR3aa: CASSDRVGGQTGELFF

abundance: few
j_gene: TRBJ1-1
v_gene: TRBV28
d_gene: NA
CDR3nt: TGTGCCAGCAGTTTAACCCCTTTGTCTGAAGCTTTCTTT
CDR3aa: CASSLTPLSEAFF

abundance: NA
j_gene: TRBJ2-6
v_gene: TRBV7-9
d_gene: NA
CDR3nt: TGTGCCAGCAGCCACCGGGCCTCCCTACCTTCTGGGGCCAACGTCCTGACTTTC
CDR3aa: CASSHRASLPSGANVLTF

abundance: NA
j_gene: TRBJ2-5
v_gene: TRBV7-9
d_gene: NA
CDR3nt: TGTGCCAGCAGCAGAGACCGACTCAGCCAAGAGACCCAGTACTTC
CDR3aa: CASSRDRLSQETQYF

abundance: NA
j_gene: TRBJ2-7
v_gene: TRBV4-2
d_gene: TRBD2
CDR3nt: TGTGCCAGCAGCGCGCGACTAGCGCACTACGAGCAGTACTTC
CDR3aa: CASSARLAHYEQYF

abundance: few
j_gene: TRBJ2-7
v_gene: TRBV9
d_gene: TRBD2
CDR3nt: TGTGCCAGCAGCGTAGATAGCGGGAGCTCCTACGAGCAGTACTTC
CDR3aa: CASSVDSGSSYEQYF

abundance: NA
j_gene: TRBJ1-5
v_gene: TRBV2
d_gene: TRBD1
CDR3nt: TGTGCCAGCAGTGAACAGGGGGCAAGCCAGCCCCAGCATTTT
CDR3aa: CASSEQGASQPQHF

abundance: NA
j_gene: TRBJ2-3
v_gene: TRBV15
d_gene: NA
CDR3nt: TGTGCCACCGAAGATGCAGATACGCAGTATTTT
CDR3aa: CATEDADTQYF

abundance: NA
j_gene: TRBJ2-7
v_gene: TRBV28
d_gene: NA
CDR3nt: TGTGCCAGCAGTTACGGCTACGAGCAGTACTTC
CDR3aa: CASSYGYEQYF

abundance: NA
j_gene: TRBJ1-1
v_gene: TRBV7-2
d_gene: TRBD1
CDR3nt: TGTGCCAGCAGCTTGATTACAGGGGATCTGAACACTGAAGCTTTCTTT
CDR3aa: CASSLITGDLNTEAFF

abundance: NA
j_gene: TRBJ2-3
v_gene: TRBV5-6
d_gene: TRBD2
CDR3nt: TGTGCCAGCAGCTATAAAGGACTAGCGGGCACAGATACGCAGTATTTT
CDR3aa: CASSYKGLAGTDTQYF

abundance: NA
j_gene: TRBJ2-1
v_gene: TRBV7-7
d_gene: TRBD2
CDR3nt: TGTGCCAGCAGCTTAAGCGGGGGTTCCCCTCAGTTCTTC
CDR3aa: CASSLSGGSPQFF

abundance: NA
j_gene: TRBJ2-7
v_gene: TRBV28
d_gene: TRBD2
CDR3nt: TGTGCCAGCAGTCGCCAGACTAGCGGGGGTTCCTACGAGCAGTACTTC
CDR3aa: CASSRQTSGGSYEQYF

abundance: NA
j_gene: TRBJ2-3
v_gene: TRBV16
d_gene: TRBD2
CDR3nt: TGTGCCAGCAGCCGACTCGCGGGAGCAACAGATACGCAGTATTTT
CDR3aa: CASSRLAGATDTQYF

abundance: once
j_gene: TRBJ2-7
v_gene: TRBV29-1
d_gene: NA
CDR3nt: TGCAGCGTTTACTTGAACTACGAGCAGTACTTC
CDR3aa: CSVYLNYEQYF

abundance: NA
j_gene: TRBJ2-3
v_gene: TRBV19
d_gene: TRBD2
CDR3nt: TGTGCCAGTAGTTTCGGGAGGGGAGATACGCAGTATTTT
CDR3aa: CASSFGRGDTQYF

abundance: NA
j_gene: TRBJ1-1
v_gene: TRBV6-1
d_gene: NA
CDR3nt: TGTGCCAGCAGTGAGATGGGAGGCGGAACTGAAGCTTTCTTT
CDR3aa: CASSEMGGGTEAFF

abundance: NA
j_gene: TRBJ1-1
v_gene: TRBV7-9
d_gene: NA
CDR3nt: TGTGCCAGCAGCTTAACAGGACAGAACACTGAAGCTTTCTTT
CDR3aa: CASSLTGQNTEAFF

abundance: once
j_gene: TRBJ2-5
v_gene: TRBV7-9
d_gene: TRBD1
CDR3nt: TGTGCCAGCAGCTGGGACAGGGGGCTACAAGAGACCCAGTACTTC
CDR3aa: CASSWDRGLQETQYF

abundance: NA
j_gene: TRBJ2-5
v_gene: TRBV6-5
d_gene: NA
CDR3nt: TGTGCCAGCAGTTACTTGGGGGAAGAGACCCAGTACTTC
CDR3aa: CASSYLGEETQYF

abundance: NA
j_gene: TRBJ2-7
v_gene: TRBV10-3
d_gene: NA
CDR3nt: TGTGCCATCAGTGATCTTGACCTCGCTTCCTACGAGCAGTACTTC
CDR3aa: CAISDLDLASYEQYF

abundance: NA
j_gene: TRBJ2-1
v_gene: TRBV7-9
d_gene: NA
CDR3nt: TGTGCCAGCAGCTTAGTTGGTGGGGGCAATGAGCAGTTCTTC
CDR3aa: CASSLVGGGNEQFF

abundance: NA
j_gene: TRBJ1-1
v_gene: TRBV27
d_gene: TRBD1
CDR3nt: TGTGCCAGCAGACCTATTGACAGGGCTGAAGCTTTCTTT
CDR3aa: CASRPIDRAEAFF

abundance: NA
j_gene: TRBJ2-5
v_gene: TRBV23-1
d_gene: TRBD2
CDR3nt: TGCGCCAGCAGTCAATCGATTATACGGGAGGGCCAAGAGACCCAGTACTTC
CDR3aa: CASSQSIIREGQETQYF

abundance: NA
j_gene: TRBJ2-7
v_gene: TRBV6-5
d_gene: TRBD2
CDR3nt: TGTGCCAGCAGTTACGGACTAGCGGGAGCCTACGAGCAGTACTTC
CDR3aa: CASSYGLAGAYEQYF

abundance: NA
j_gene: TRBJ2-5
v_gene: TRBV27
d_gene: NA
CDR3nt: TGTGCCAGCAGTTTCCACAGCGGAGGATTAGAGACCCAGTACTTC
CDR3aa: CASSFHSGGLETQYF

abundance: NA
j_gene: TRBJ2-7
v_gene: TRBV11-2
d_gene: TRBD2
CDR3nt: TGTGCCAGCAGCTTACTGGCGGGAGGGTACGAGCAGTACTTC
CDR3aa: CASSLLAGGYEQYF

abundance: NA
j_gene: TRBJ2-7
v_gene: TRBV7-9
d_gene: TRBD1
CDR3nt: TGTGCCAGCAGCCCAGACACGGGACAGGAGGACGAGCAGTACTTC
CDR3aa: CASSPDTGQEDEQYF

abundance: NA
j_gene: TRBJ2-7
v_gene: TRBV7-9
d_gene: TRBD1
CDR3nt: TGTGCCAGCAGCCATGGACCGGGACAGGGCTACGAGCAGTACTTC
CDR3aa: CASSHGPGQGYEQYF

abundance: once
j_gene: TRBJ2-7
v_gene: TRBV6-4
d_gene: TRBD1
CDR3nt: TGTGCCAGCAGTGACTCTCCGACAGGGTATCGGGAGCAGTACTTC
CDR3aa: CASSDSPTGYREQYF

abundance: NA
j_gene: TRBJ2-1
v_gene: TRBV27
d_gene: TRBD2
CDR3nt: TGTGCCAGCAGTTTATTGAATCTAGCGGGAGTAGATGAGCAGTTCTTC
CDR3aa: CASSLLNLAGVDEQFF

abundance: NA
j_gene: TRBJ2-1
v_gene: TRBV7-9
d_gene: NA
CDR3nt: TGTGCCAGCAGCTTAGAGGTCGGGTTCAGCTCCTACAATGAGCAGTTCTTC
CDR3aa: CASSLEVGFSSYNEQFF

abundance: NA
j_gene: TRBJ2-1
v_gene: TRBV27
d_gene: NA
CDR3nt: TGTGCCAGCAGTCCGTCTATAGGTCGTGAGCAGTTCTTC
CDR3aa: CASSPSIGREQFF

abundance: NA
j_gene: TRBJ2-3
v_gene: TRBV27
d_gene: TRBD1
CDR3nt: TGTGCCAGCACGACAGGGGGCTCAGATACGCAGTATTTT
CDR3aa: CASTTGGSDTQYF

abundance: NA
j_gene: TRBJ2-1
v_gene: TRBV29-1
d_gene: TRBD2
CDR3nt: TGCAGCGTTCGCGGATTTGGCGGGAGACGGGTCGATGAGCAGTTCTTC
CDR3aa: CSVRGFGGRRVDEQFF

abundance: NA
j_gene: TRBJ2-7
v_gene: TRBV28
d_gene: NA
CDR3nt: TGTGCCAGCAGTTTATTGGGGGCCACGATGTCCTACGAGCAGTACTTC
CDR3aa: CASSLLGATMSYEQYF

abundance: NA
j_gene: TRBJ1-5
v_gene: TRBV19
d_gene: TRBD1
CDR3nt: TGTGCCAGTAGTAATCGACAGGGTACTCAGCCCCAGCATTTT
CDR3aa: CASSNRQGTQPQHF

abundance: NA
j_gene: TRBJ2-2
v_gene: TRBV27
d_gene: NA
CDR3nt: TGTGCCAGCAGGCGGCCGAACACCGGGGAGCTGTTTTTT
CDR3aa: CASRRPNTGELFF